The sequence of this T cell receptor (beta chain) was determined in a study of T cells after yellow fever vaccination. Study-level findings and limits: Booster sampling recovered most clones from primary vaccination (roughly 97% CD4, around 88% CD8). Across the CD4 and CD8 compartments, a small share of clonotypes was present in both.

The CDR3 extends over 13 amino acids. Trimming removed 0 bases from V and 8 bases from J, with 8 bases in between. In germline, CDR1 is LNHNV, CDR2 YYDKDF (reference sequence). Worth noting for this clonotype: What it recognizes is unknown.

TCRdb re-analysed the 5' RACE reads in MiXCR, keeping a single row per CDR3 protein. The sample lists 300,000 or so distinct CDR3 sequences, approximately 4.2% occurring once. V and J are TRBV15 and TRBJ1-3; D is undetermined. The sample here was PBMCs, taken 5 days after the yellow fever booster vaccination. The TCR was taken from a young man who received the YFV17D yellow fever vaccine. CDR3 nucleotides: TGTGCCACCAGCAGAGAACGAAGGGACACCATATATTTT. Its translation is CATSRERRDTIYF.